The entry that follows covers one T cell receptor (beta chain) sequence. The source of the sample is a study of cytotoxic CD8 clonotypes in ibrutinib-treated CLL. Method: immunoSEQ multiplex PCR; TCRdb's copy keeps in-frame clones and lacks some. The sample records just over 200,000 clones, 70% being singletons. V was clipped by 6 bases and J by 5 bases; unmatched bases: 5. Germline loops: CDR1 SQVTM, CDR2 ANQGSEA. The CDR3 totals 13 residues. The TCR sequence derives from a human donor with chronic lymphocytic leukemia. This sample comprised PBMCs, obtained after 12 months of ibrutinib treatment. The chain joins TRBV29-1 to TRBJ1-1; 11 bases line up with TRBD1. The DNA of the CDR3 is TGCAGCGTGGACAGGGGGCGGGGGACTGAAGCTTTCTTT. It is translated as CSVDRGRGTEAFF.